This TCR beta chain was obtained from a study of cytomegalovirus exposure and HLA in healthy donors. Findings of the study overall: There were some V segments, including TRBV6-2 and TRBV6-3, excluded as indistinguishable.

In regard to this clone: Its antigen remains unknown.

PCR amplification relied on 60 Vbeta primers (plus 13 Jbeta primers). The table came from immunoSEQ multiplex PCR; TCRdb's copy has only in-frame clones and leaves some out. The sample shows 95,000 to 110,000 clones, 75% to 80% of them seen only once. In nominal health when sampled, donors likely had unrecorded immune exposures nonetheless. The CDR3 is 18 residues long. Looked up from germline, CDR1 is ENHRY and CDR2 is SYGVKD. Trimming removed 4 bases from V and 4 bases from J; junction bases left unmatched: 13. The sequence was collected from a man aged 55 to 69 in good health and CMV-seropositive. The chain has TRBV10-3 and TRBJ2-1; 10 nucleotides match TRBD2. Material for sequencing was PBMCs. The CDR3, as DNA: TGTGCCATCAGTGTAGCGGGGGGAGTGGAGAGGGGATACAATGAGCAGTTCTTC. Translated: CAISVAGGVERGYNEQFF.